This TCR beta chain stems from a study of identical twins (dated by TCRdb to 2016 to 2018). In terms of the full investigation: To test whether fetal clonotypes persist, this study deep-sequenced TCR alpha and beta repertoires from monozygotic twins, from unrelated adults of various ages, and from cord blood. To rule out contamination, the twin experiments were replicated at different times with different library preparation protocols. Summary of the overall study and its limitations: Recombination models systematically underestimated out-of-frame TCR alpha sharing in monozygotic twins but agreed with sharing between unrelated individuals. Fewer insertions were carried by abundant cord blood beta clonotypes; a weaker similar trend was observed in young adult naive repertoires, while no such trend was observed in memory repertoires. In beta out-of-frame sequences, excess twin sharing was weaker, because having fewer shared sequences lowered the signal-to-noise ratio. Compared with coincidental sharing between unrelated individuals, out-of-frame TCR alpha sequences shared between twins had an excess of sequences with low generation probability. Because the same donors could not be followed over many years, the conclusions relied on cross-sectional statistical analysis. Invariant T cells such as MAIT and iNKT could partly confound zero-insertion analyses, though diverse VJ usage argued against this for most clonotypes.

Only healthy Caucasian donors were included. Three unrelated non-twin adults were also sequenced: a male aged 18 to 30, a male aged 50 to 59 and a female aged 50 to 59. Miltenyi CD45RO+ enrichment and human naive T-cell isolation kits were used to isolate memory (CD45RO+) and naive T cells from PBMC. The germline V gene sets CDR1 to SQVTM and CDR2 to ANQGSEA. Inclusive of the bounding cysteine and phenylalanine, the CDR3 is 12 residues long. Only the CDR3 part of the read is kept: 36 bases, read in frame from the first base. V is reduced by 3 bases and J by 7 bases, leaving a spacing of 13 bases between them. Library construction relied on 5' RACE. Instrument used: Illumina HiSeq 2000. Template switching added a universal primer binding site, and the final cDNA carried a unique molecular identifier that allowed TCR cDNA molecules to be counted accurately. Specific primers in the conserved constant-segment region were used to synthesize first-strand cDNA for TCR alpha and beta chains. To control for contamination, each cDNA library was double barcoded with a SMART-Mk sample barcode plus Illumina barcodes. TruSeq adapter sequences and Illumina sample barcodes were added in two successive PCR steps. TCR alpha and beta cDNA libraries were sequenced on the Illumina HiSeq platform with custom primers. The study's processing was this. MiGEC processed the raw reads to extract unique molecular identifiers, while MiXCR was used to determine the CDR3 positions. For each individual, recombination models were inferred using an EM algorithm with the repgenHMM and IGoR tools. Shared clonotypes were analyzed with the tcR package in R, and sharing was normalized by the product of cloneset sizes. To study raw recombination without the effects of thymic and clonal selection, out-of-frame nonproductive sequences were analyzed. The public reads were reanalyzed by TCRdb: fastp trimming at Q25, MiXCR alignment, in-frame beta chains only. Rows with a matching CDR3 protein are joined into one entry that keeps the most common DNA and genes. It is TCRdb's table, rather than the study itself, that gives the V and J calls and clone size. Across this sample there are more than 350,000 distinct CDR3 sequences, with approximately 8.8% seen only once. The ten biggest clones cover about 9.1% of the sample.

About this clonotype itself: The antigen it binds to is not known. No clone much larger than this one lies a single base away; base qualities are absent.

The V and J genes are TRBV29-1 and TRBJ2-7; perhaps TRBD1 is the D gene, with 6 bases matching. The origin of this receptor is a woman aged 45-59 years in good health. The sample taken for sequencing was naive T cells sorted from blood. In the paper's terms, the cell subset or site label means: cells isolated with a human naive T-cell isolation kit. In nucleotides, the sequence is TGCAGCGTTGACGGGGCAGGGGTAGAGCAGTACTTC. Its protein reads: CSVDGAGVEQYF.